These 2 T cell receptor beta chains were sequenced from one sample in a study of blood T cell repertoires in COVID-19. The data were produced by immunoSEQ multiplex PCR, yet TCRdb's version contains in-frame clones alone and is incomplete. The sample shows 120,000 or so clones, 75% to 85% of them seen only once. What was sequenced was peripheral blood. These receptors came from a man between 35 and 55 years old with active or convalescent COVID-19.

As concerns this clone: One junction end does not reproduce the germline sequence, and a read error may be involved. The V and J genes are TRBV29-1 and TRBJ1-1; D gene ambiguous. CDR1 is SQVTM and CDR2 is ANQGSEA in the germline V gene. This CDR3 has 12 amino acids. The chain's CDR3 is CSGETANTEAFF. CDR3 sequence (DNA): TGCAGCGGTGAAACAGCGAACACTGAAGCTTTCTTT.

The V and J genes are TRBV5-8 and TRBJ1-2; 7 nucleotides line up with TRBD1. The CDR3 consists of 14 residues. The germline gives CDR1 SGHTS, CDR2 YDEGEE. V gave up 5 bases and J gave up 2 bases; unmatched junction bases: 6. CDR3 sequence reads: CASSPGTANYGYTF. CDR3 sequence (DNA): TGTGCCAGCAGTCCGGGGACAGCAAACTATGGCTACACCTTC.